The present TCR beta chain was sequenced within a study of type 1 regulatory T cells (dated by TCRdb to 2020 to 2022). At the level of the whole study: An in vitro protocol by which a Tr1-enriched, alloantigen-specific CD4 T cell product named T-allo10 was generated was characterized in the study. T-allo10 was being evaluated clinically in patients with hematological malignancies who were receiving allogeneic hematopoietic stem cell transplantation.

For sequencing, an Illumina MiSeq was employed. TCRdb passed the public sequencing reads through fastp at Q25 and MiXCR, retaining productive beta sequences. Entries are consolidated by CDR3 protein sequence, retaining the most common genes and DNA. The sample has 40,000 to 50,000 distinct CDR3 sequences on record, less than 15% of them singletons. Over 7% of the sample belongs to the ten largest clones. This clonotype was observed many times. No antigen is known for it. Base qualities are not recorded, but no much larger clone differs from it by a single base. Trimming removed 0 bases from V and 4 bases from J, leaving 7 bases between the germline ends. Reading the germline V gene gives CDR1 SGHRS and CDR2 YFSETQ. From the cysteine through the phenylalanine, the CDR3 covers 14 amino acids. Of the read, only the CDR3 DNA is kept; its 42 bases are in frame from base 1. What the authors observed across the whole study: Tr1 cells showed a more restricted TCR repertoire than non-Tr1 cells, which the study interpreted as alloantigen-induced clonal expansion.

The rearrangement joined TRBV5-1 to TRBJ2-2, with an unclear D gene assignment. Sequencing input: cultured non-Tr1 T cells, either the whole culture or a sorted T cell fraction (not recorded which). According to the study, the label for this sample's cell subset or site signals: non-Tr1 population from the T-allo10 product. The TCR comes from a human donor in good health. The CDR3 corresponds to CASSLAGVTGELFF. DNA sequence: TGCGCCAGCAGCTTGGCCGGCGTCACCGGGGAGCTGTTTTTT.